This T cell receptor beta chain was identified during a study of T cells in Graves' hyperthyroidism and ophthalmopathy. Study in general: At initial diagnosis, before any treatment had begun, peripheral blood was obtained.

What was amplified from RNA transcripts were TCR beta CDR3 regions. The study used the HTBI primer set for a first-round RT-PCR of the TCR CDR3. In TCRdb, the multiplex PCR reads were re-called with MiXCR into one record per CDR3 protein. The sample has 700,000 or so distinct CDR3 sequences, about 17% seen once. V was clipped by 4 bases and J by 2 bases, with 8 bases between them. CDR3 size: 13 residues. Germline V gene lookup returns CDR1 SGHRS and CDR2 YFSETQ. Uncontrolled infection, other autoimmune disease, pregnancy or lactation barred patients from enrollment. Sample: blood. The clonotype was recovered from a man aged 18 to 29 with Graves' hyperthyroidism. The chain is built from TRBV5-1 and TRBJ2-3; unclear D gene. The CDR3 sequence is CASSTLPTDTQYF. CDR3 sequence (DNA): TGCGCCAGCAGCACACTCCCCACAGATACGCAGTATTTT.